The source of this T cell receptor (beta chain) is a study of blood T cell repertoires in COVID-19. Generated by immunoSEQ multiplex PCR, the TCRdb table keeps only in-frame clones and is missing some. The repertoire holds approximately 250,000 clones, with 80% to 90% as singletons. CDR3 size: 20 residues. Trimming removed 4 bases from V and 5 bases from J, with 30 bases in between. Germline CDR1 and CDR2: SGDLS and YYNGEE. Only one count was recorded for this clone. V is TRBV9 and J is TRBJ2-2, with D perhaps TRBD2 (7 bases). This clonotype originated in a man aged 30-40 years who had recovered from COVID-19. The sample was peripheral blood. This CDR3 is CASSRTAWGVAGAGTGELFF. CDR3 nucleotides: TGTGCCAGCAGCCGGACCGCTTGGGGTGTCGCGGGGGCGGGGACCGGGGAGCTGTTTTTT.